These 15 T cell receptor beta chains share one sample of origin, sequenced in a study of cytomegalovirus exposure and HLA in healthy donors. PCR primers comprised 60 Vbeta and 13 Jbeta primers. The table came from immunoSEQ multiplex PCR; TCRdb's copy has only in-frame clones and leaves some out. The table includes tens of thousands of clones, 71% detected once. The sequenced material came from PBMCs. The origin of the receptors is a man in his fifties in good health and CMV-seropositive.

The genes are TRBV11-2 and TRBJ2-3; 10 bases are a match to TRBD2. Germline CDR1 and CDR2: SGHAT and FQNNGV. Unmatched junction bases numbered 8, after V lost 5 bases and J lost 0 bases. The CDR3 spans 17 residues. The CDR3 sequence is CASSPRGTSVSTDTQYF. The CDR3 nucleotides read TGTGCCAGCAGCCCCAGGGGGACTAGCGTAAGCACAGATACGCAGTATTTT.

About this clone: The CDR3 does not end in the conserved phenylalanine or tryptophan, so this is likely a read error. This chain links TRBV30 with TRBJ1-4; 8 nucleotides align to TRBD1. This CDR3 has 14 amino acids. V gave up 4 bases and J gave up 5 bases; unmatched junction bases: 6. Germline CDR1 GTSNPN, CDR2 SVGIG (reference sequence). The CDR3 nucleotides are TGTGCCTGGACTCGACAGGGGTGGAATGAAAAACTGTTTGTT. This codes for CAWTRQGWNEKLFV.

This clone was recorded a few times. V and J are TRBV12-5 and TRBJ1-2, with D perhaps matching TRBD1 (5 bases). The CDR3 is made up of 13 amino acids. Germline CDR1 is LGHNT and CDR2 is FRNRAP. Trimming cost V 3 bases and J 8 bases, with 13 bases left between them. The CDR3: CASGLSEPGGYTF. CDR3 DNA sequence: TGTGCTAGTGGTTTATCCGAGCCAGGGGGCTACACCTTC.

DNA for the CDR3: TGTGCCAGCAGCTTCCTCGGGGGGCCGTCTAACAATGAGCAGTTCTTC. It is translated as CASSFLGGPSNNEQFF. V usage is TRBV7-6 and J usage is TRBJ2-1, with a tentative D call TRBD2 (7 bases). The CDR3 spans 16 residues. CDR1 SGHVS and CDR2 FNYEAQ come from the germline V gene. The ends were cut back, 3 bases at V and 5 bases at J, with 17 bases in the middle.

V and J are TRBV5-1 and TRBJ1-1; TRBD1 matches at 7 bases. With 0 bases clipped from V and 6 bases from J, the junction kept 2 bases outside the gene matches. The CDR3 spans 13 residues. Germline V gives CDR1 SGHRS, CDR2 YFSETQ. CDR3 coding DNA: TGCGCCAGCAGCTTGGAGGGGGCATCTGAAGCTTTCTTT. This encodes CASSLEGASEAFF.

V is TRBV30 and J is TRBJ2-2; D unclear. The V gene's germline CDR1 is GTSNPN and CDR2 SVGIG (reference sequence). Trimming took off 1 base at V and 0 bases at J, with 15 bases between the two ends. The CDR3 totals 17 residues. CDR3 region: CAWSGFSTPANTGELFF. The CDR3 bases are TGTGCCTGGAGTGGGTTTAGCACACCCGCGAACACCGGGGAGCTGTTTTTT.

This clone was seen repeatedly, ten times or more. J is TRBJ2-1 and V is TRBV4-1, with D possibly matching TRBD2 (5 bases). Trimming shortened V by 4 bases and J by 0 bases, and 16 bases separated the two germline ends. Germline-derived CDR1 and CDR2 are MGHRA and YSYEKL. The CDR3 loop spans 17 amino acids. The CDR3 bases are TGCGCCAGCAGCCGAACGAGGGATGAGAGCTCCTACAATGAGCAGTTCTTC. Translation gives CASSRTRDESSYNEQFF.

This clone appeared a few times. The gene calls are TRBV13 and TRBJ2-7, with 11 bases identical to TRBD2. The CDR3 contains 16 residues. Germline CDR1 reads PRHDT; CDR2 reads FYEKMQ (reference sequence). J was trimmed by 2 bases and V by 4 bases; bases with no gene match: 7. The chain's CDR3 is CASSSPGTSGAYEQYF. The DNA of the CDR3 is TGTGCCAGCAGCTCCCCCGGGACTAGCGGAGCCTACGAGCAGTACTTC.

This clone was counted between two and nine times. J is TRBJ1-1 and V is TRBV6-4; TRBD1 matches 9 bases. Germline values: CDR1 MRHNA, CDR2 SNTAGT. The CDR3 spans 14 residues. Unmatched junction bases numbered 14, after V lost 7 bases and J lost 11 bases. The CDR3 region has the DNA TGTGCCAGCACTCCTTCACCAGGGACAGGGTCTGCTTTCTTT. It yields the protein CASTPSPGTGSAFF.

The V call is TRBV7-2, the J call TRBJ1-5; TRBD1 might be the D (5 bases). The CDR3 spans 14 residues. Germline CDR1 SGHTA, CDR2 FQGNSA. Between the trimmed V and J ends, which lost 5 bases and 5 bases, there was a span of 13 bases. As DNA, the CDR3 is TGTGCCAGCAGCCTCCGGGGGGGAGATCAGCCCCAGCATTTT. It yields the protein CASSLRGGDQPQHF.

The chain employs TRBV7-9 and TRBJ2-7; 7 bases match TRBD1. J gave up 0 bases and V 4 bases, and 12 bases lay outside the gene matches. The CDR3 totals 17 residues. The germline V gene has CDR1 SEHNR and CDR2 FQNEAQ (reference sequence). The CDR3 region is CASSSILGTDNSYEQYF. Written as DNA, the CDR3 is TGTGCCAGCAGCTCGATCCTCGGGACAGATAACTCCTACGAGCAGTACTTC.

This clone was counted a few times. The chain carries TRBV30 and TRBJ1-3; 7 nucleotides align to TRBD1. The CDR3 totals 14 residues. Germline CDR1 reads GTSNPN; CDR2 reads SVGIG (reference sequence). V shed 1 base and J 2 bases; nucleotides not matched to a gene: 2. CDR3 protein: CAWSAQGAGNTIYF. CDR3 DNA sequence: TGTGCCTGGAGTGCCCAGGGGGCTGGAAACACCATATATTTT.

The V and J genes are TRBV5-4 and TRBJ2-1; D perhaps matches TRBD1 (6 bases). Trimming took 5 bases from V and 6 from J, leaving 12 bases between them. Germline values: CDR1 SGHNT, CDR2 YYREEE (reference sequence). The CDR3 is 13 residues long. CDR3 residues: CASSVRGGNEQFF. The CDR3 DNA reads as TGTGCCAGCAGTGTGAGAGGGGGCAATGAGCAGTTCTTC.

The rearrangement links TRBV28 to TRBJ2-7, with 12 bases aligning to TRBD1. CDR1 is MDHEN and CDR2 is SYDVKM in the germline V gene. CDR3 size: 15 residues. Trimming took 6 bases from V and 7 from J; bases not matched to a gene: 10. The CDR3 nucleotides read TGTGCCAGCAGACCTTCGGGACAGGGGGCGCGGGAGCAGTACTTC. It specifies CASRPSGQGAREQYF.

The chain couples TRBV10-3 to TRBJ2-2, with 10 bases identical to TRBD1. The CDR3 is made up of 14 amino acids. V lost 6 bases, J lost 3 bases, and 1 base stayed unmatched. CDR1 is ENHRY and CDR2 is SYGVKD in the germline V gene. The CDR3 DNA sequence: TGTGCCATCAGAGACAGGGGGCACACCGGGGAGCTGTTTTTT. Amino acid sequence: CAIRDRGHTGELFF.